The next 3 T cell receptor beta chains were all read from a single sample in a study of PD-1 blockade in classical Hodgkin lymphoma. All the patients suffered relapse after autologous stem cell transplantation, and brentuximab vedotin exposure differed. The protocol was immunoSEQ multiplex PCR, while the TCRdb copy is restricted to in-frame clones and leaves out a portion. Of some 22,000 clones in the sample, about 78% are singletons; the top ten hold about 17%. Here the sequenced sample was peripheral blood mononuclear cells (PBMCs), taken before the second cycle of nivolumab. These receptors came from a human donor with classical Hodgkin lymphoma.

This chain joins TRBV28 and TRBJ2-5, with D perhaps TRBD1 or TRBD2 (5 bases each). Germline V gene sequence: CDR1 MDHEN, CDR2 SYDVKM. Trimming stripped 2 bases from V and 9 bases from J, with 10 bases between. This CDR3 has 12 amino acids. The CDR3 sequence is CASSLGTRAQYF. CDR3 in DNA: TGTGCCAGCAGTTTAGGGACGCGGGCCCAGTACTTC.

The chain is built from TRBV10-2 and TRBJ1-1; D is uncertain. Germline V lookup: CDR1 WSHSY, CDR2 SAAADI. The length of the CDR3 is 15 residues. Between the trimmed V and J ends, which lost 0 bases and 0 bases, there was a span of 8 bases. As DNA, the CDR3 is TGCGCCAGCAGTGAGTCAAAAGGTTTGAACACTGAAGCTTTCTTT. Encoded protein: CASSESKGLNTEAFF.

This chain uses TRBV19 with TRBJ2-7, with 7 bases fitting TRBD1. Germline CDR1 and CDR2: LNHDA and SQIVND (reference sequence). The CDR3 is 15 residues long. V trimming: 1 base; J trimming: 6 bases; junction bases outside the gene matches: 9. CDR3 loop: CASSIGVGGEIEQYF. The CDR3 DNA follows: TGTGCCAGTAGTATAGGAGTAGGGGGCGAGATCGAGCAGTACTTC.